The T cell receptor beta chain under discussion was sequenced for a study of long-term antiretroviral therapy in people with HIV. With survey level as its setting, the immunoSEQ assay was v3.0. Libraries were prepared by immunoSEQ multiplex PCR; TCRdb keeps only in-frame clonotypes and omits some of them. The sample has roughly 30,000 clones; over 75% are singletons. Only United States sites treated participants with HIV. Per germline, CDR1 ENHRY and CDR2 SYGVKD. This CDR3 contains 13 residues. V was pared by 11 bases and J by 0 bases, with 12 bases between. The V call is TRBV10-3, the J call TRBJ2-3; no clear D. This TCR was sampled from a man in his forties with HIV. The input for sequencing was unsorted PBMCs, taken 4.8 to 5 years after starting antiretroviral therapy. In nucleotides, the CDR3 is TGTGCCGCGCTCCGTTCTAGCACAGATACGCAGTATTTT. Protein: CAALRSSTDTQYF.